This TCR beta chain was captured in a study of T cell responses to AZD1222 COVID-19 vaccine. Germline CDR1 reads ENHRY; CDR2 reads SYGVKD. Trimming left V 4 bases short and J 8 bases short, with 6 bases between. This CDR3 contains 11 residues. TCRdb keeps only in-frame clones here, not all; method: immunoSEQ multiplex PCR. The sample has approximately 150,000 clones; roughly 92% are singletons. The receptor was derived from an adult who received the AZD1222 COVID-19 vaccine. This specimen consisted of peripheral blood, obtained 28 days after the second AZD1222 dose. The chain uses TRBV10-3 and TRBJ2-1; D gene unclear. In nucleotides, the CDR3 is TGTGCCATCAGTGGGAACCATGAGCAGTTCTTC. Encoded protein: CAISGNHEQFF.